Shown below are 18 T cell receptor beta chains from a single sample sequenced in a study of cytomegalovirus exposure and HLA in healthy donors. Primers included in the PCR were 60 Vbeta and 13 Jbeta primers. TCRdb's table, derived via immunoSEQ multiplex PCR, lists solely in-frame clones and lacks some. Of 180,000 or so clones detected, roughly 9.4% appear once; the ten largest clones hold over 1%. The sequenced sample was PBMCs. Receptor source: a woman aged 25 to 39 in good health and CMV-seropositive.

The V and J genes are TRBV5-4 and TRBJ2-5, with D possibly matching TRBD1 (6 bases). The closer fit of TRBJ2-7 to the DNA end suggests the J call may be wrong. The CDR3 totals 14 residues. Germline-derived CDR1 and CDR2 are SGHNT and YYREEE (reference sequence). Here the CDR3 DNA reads TGTGCCAGCAGCTCACCCGGGACAATGAACGAGCAGTACTTC. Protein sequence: CASSSPGTMNEQYF.

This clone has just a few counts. The CDR3 here is CASSGHGSYNEQFF. The CDR3 coding sequence is TGTGCCAGCAGTGGTCACGGCTCCTACAATGAGCAGTTCTTC. This sequence joins TRBV25-1 and TRBJ2-1; no reliable D call. V was pared by 4 bases and J by 0 bases, with 7 bases between. The germline V gene encodes CDR1 MGHDK and CDR2 SYGVNS. This CDR3 is 14 amino acids long.

CDR3: CASSQGAGVYNEQFF. The CDR3 coding sequence is TGCGCCAGCAGCCAAGGAGCGGGAGTCTACAATGAGCAGTTCTTC. The chain couples TRBV4-3 to TRBJ2-1; 8 positions agree with TRBD2. Germline V lookup: CDR1 LGHNA, CDR2 YSLEER. This CDR3 region has 15 residues. Trimming took 1 base from V and 3 from J; bases not matched to a gene: 2.

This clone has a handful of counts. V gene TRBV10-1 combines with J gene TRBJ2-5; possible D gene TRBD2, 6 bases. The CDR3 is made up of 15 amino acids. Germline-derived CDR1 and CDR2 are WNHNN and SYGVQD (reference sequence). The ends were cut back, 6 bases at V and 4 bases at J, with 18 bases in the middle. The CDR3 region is CASSGRRGTGETQYF. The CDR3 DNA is TGCGCCAGCAGCGGCCGTCGGGGGACCGGAGAGACCCAGTACTTC.

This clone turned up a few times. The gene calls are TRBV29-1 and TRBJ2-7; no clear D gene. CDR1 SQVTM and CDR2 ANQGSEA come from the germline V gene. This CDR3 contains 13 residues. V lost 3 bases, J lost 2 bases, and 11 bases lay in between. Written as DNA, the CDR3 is TGCAGCGTTGAGGGCAAAGTTCCCTACGAGCAGTACTTC. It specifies CSVEGKVPYEQYF.

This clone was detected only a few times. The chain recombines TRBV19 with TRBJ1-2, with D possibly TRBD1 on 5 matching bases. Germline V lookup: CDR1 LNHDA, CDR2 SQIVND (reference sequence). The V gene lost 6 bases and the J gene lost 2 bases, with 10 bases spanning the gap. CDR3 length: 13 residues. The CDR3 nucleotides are TGTGCCAGTAGACAGGTTGCGAACTATGGCTACACCTTC. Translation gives CASRQVANYGYTF. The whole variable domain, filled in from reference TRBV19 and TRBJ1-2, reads DGGITQSPKYLFRKEGQNVTLSCEQNLNHDAMYWYRQDPGQGLRLIYYSQIVNDFQKGDIAEGYSVSREKKESFPLTVTSAQKNPTAFYLCASRQVANYGYTFGSGTRLTVV.

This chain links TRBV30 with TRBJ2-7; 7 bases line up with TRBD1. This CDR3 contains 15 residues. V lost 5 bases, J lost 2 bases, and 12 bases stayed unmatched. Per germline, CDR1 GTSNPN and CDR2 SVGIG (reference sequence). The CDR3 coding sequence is TGTGCCTGGCTAACCCGGGACAGTGTTACCTACGAGCAGTACTTC. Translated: CAWLTRDSVTYEQYF.

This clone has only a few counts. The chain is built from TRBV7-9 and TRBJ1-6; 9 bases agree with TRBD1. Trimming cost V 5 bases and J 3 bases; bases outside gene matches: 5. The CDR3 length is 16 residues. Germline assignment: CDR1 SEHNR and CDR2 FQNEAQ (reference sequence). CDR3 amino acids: CASSRGQGFYNSPLHF. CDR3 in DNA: TGTGCCAGCAGCCGGGGACAGGGTTTCTATAATTCACCCCTCCACTTT.

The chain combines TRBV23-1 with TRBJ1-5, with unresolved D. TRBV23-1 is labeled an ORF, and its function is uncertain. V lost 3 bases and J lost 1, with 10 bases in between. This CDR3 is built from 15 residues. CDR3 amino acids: CASSQFTWSNQPQHF. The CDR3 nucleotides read TGCGCCAGCAGTCAGTTTACATGGAGCAATCAGCCCCAGCATTTT.

The DNA for the CDR3 is TGTGCCAGCAGCTTAGCGGTTGGCACTAGGTACGAGCAGTACTTC. This translates into CASSLAVGTRYEQYF. The chain uses TRBV7-8 and TRBJ2-7; TRBD2 might be the D (5 bases). This CDR3 is 15 amino acids long. In germline, CDR1 is SGHVS, CDR2 FQNEAQ. Trimming pared 0 bases from V and 4 bases from J, leaving 13 bases between.

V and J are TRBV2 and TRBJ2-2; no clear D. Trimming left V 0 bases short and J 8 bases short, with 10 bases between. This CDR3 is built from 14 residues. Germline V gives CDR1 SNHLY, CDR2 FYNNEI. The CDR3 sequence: CASSEALAAGELFF. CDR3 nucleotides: TGTGCCAGCAGTGAAGCGCTTGCCGCGGGGGAGCTGTTTTTT.

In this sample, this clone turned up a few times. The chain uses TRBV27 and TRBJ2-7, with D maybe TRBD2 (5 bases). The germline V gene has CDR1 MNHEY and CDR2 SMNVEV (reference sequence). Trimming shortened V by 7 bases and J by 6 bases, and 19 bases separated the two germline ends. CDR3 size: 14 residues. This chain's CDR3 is CASKLKRLISEQYF. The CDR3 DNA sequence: TGTGCCAGCAAATTGAAGCGGTTAATCTCCGAGCAGTACTTC.

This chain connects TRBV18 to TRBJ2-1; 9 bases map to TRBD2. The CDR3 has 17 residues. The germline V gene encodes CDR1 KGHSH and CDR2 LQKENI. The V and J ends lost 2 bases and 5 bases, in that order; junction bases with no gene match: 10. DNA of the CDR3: TGTGCCAGCTCACCAAGGCTAGCGGGACCTACTAACAATGAGCAGTTCTTC. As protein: CASSPRLAGPTNNEQFF.

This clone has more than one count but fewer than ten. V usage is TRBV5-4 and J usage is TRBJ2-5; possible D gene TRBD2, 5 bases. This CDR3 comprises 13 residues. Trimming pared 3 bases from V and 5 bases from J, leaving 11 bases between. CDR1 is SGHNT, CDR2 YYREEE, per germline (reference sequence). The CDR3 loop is CASSYRGSETQYF. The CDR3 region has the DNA TGTGCCAGCAGCTATAGAGGGAGCGAGACCCAGTACTTC.

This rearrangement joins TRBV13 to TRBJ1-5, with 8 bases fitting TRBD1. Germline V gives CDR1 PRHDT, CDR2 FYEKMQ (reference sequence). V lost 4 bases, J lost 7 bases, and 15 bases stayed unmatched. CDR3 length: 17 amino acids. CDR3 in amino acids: CASSWTGQKGWEQPQHF. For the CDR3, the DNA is TGTGCCAGCAGCTGGACAGGGCAGAAAGGGTGGGAACAGCCCCAGCATTTT.

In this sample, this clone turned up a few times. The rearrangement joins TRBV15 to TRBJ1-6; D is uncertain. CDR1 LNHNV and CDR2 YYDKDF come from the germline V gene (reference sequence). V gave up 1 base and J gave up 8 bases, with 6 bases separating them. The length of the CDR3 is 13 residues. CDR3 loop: CATSRALYSPLHF. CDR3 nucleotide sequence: TGTGCCACCAGCAGAGCTCTTTATTCACCCCTCCACTTT.

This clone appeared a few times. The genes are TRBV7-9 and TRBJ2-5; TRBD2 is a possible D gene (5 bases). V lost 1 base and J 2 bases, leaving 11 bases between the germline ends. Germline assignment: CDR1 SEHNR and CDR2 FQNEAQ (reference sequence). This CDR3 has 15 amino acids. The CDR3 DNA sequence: TGTGCCAGCAGCTTAGTGTTGGGAGCTCAAGAGACCCAGTACTTC. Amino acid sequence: CASSLVLGAQETQYF. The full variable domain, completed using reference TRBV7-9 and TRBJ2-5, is DTGVSQNPRHKITKRGQNVTFRCDPISEHNRLYWYRQTLGQGPEFLTYFQNEAQLEKSRLLSDRFSAERPKGSFSTLEIQRTEQGDSAMYLCASSLVLGAQETQYFGPGTRLLVL.

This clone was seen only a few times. The CDR3 DNA reads TGTGCCAGTAGTAGTGGGGCGGATAATAATCAGCCCCAGCATTTT. Its protein product is CASSSGADNNQPQHF. This rearrangement joins TRBV19 to TRBJ1-5; D is possibly TRBD1 (5 bases). The length of the CDR3 is 15 residues. Looked up from germline, CDR1 is LNHDA and CDR2 is SQIVND (reference sequence). V shed 4 bases and J shed 4 bases, with 14 bases lying between them.